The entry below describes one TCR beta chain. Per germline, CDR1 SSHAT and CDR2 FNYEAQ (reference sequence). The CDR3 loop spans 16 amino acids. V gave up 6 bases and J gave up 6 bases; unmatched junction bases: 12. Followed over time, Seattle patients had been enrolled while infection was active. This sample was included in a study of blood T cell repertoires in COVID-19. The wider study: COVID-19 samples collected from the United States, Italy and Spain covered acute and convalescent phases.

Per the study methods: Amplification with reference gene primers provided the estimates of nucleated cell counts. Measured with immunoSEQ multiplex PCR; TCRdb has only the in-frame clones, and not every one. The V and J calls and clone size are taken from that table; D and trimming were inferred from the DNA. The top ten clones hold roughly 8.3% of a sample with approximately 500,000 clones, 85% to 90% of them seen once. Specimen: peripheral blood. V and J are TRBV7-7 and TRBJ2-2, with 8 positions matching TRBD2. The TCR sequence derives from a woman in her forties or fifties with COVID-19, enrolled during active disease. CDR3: CASSSEASGGPGELFF. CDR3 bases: TGTGCCAGCAGTTCCGAGGCCAGCGGGGGTCCCGGGGAGCTGTTTTTT.